This T cell receptor beta chain appears in the sequencing data of a study of regulatory T cells in long-lasting Graves disease. Construction of the TCR beta libraries employed iRepertoire HTBI primers in conjunction with Arm-PCR of CDR3 regions. TCRdb recomputed calls from the multiplex PCR reads with MiXCR, one row per CDR3 protein. The sample has fewer than 450,000 distinct CDR3 sequences, 15% seen once. Time point given: newly diagnosed GD, antithyroid drugs for less than 3 months. Preparation of the TCR library used RNA extracted from PBMCs. An endocrinology department in Xi'an, China, recruited the patients. This clonotype was seen repeatedly, ten times or more. Germline CDR1 is SGDLS and CDR2 is YYNGEE. The CDR3 runs 15 residues. V trimming: 2 bases; J trimming: 1 base; junction bases outside the gene matches: 4. The same data also went into a second study, on T cells in Graves' hyperthyroidism and ophthalmopathy. According to that study: Hyperthyroidism of Graves' type that showed no ophthalmopathy progression within 18 months was stable. Using 13 V-J features, a model discriminated ophthalmopathy from stable hyperthyroidism.

The V call is TRBV9, the J call TRBJ2-5; the match to TRBD2 covers 8 bases. The clonotype originates from a woman aged 35 to 49 with Graves disease. The sample was peripheral blood mononuclear cells (PBMCs), taken at new diagnosis, from a patient treated with antithyroid drugs. Written as DNA, the CDR3 is TGTGCCAGCAGCGTTAGCGGGGTCGGCCAAGAGACCCAGTACTTC. As protein: CASSVSGVGQETQYF.